Listed below are T cell receptor beta chains from one sample, sequenced in a study of T-cell reconstitution after alpha-beta-depleted transplantation in children. From the PCR reads, TCRdb called clonotypes with MiXCR, one entry per CDR3 protein. The data contain around 480,000 distinct CDR3 sequences, approximately 29% of them seen just once; the ten biggest clones take up 2% to 3%. The source material was PBMCs from the stem cell graft donor, sampled from the stem cell graft. These receptors originate from a human donor who donated a stem cell graft to a child with aplastic anemia. Each CDR3 is given with its conserved first and last residue. Fields, in order: J gene, clone size, D gene, V gene, CDR3 protein, CDR3 DNA. A D gene is named only where the DNA matches it firmly. The listing skips clone size in some rows; elsewhere it reads once, few, many or a size class.

J gene: TRBJ2-7
clone size: few
D gene: TRBD1
V gene: TRBV6-1
CDR3 protein: CASSGGQGGYEQYF
CDR3 DNA: TGTGCCAGCAGTGGGGGACAGGGAGGTTACGAGCAGTACTTC

J gene: TRBJ2-5
clone size: many
D gene: .
V gene: TRBV29-1
CDR3 protein: CSANVGEETQYF
CDR3 DNA: TGCAGCGCAAACGTCGGTGAAGAGACCCAGTACTTC

J gene: TRBJ2-3
clone size: .
D gene: TRBD2
V gene: TRBV15
CDR3 protein: CATSGIAGGRGDTQYF
CDR3 DNA: TGTGCCACCAGCGGTATAGCGGGAGGGCGCGGAGATACGCAGTATTTT

J gene: TRBJ1-1
clone size: .
D gene: TRBD1
V gene: TRBV29-1
CDR3 protein: CSSTGTGVGTEAFF
CDR3 DNA: TGCAGCTCTACTGGGACAGGGGTGGGTACTGAAGCTTTCTTT

J gene: TRBJ1-1
clone size: few
D gene: TRBD1
V gene: TRBV20-1
CDR3 protein: CSAPDRANTEAFF
CDR3 DNA: TGCAGTGCCCCGGACAGGGCGAACACTGAAGCTTTCTTT

J gene: TRBJ1-2
clone size: .
D gene: .
V gene: TRBV7-2
CDR3 protein: CASSRQGGDYGYTF
CDR3 DNA: TGTGCCAGCAGCCGCCAAGGAGGCGACTATGGCTACACCTTC

J gene: TRBJ2-7
clone size: .
D gene: .
V gene: TRBV3-1
CDR3 protein: CASTPSGDSSQEQYF
CDR3 DNA: TGTGCCAGCACTCCTTCGGGGGACTCGTCACAGGAGCAGTACTTC

J gene: TRBJ1-4
clone size: .
D gene: .
V gene: TRBV3-1
CDR3 protein: CASSQQNLKGKLFF
CDR3 DNA: TGTGCCAGCAGCCAGCAGAACCTGAAAGGAAAACTGTTTTTT

J gene: TRBJ1-2
clone size: once
D gene: TRBD1
V gene: TRBV19
CDR3 protein: CASSPGTGGPYGYTF
CDR3 DNA: TGTGCCAGTAGTCCTGGGACAGGGGGACCCTATGGCTACACCTTC

J gene: TRBJ1-1
clone size: .
D gene: TRBD1
V gene: TRBV12-5
CDR3 protein: CASGLTGGNTEAFF
CDR3 DNA: TGTGCTAGTGGTTTGACAGGGGGCAATACTGAAGCTTTCTTT

J gene: TRBJ1-3
clone size: .
D gene: TRBD1
V gene: TRBV18
CDR3 protein: CASSPTGRLKGNTIYF
CDR3 DNA: TGTGCCAGCTCACCGACAGGGCGTCTGAAAGGAAACACCATATATTTT

J gene: TRBJ2-2
clone size: .
D gene: TRBD2
V gene: TRBV6-5
CDR3 protein: CASSYAGLAGVANTGELFF
CDR3 DNA: TGTGCCAGCAGTTACGCGGGACTAGCGGGCGTCGCGAACACCGGGGAGCTGTTTTTT

J gene: TRBJ2-3
clone size: .
D gene: TRBD2
V gene: TRBV6-2/TRBV6-3
CDR3 protein: CASSYRTSWATDTQYF
CDR3 DNA: TGTGCCAGCAGTTACCGGACTAGCTGGGCCACAGATACGCAGTATTTT

J gene: TRBJ2-3
clone size: few
D gene: .
V gene: TRBV20-1
CDR3 protein: CSALLSGRSTDTQYF
CDR3 DNA: TGCAGTGCTCTTCTTAGCGGCAGAAGCACAGATACGCAGTATTTT

J gene: TRBJ2-2
clone size: .
D gene: .
V gene: TRBV6-1
CDR3 protein: CASKQFTGELFF
CDR3 DNA: TGTGCCAGCAAACAGTTCACCGGGGAGCTGTTTTTT

J gene: TRBJ2-3
clone size: .
D gene: TRBD2
V gene: TRBV6-2/TRBV6-3
CDR3 protein: CASNGLTSKTDTQYF
CDR3 DNA: TGTGCCAGCAATGGTTTGACTAGCAAGACAGATACGCAGTATTTT

J gene: TRBJ1-3
clone size: .
D gene: .
V gene: TRBV7-9
CDR3 protein: CASSHPMWGNTIYF
CDR3 DNA: TGTGCCAGCAGCCACCCGATGTGGGGAAACACCATATATTTT

J gene: TRBJ2-1
clone size: .
D gene: TRBD1
V gene: TRBV12-3/TRBV12-4
CDR3 protein: CASSPTGQGIHNEQFF
CDR3 DNA: TGTGCCAGCAGTCCTACGGGACAGGGTATCCACAATGAGCAGTTCTTC

J gene: TRBJ2-3
clone size: few
D gene: .
V gene: TRBV6-2/TRBV6-3
CDR3 protein: CATATRDTQYF
CDR3 DNA: TGTGCCACCGCGACTCGGGATACGCAGTATTTT

J gene: TRBJ2-1
clone size: few
D gene: TRBD2
V gene: TRBV5-1
CDR3 protein: CASSLAGLAANNEQFF
CDR3 DNA: TGCGCCAGCAGCTTGGCTGGACTAGCGGCCAACAATGAGCAGTTCTTC

J gene: TRBJ1-1
clone size: few
D gene: TRBD1
V gene: TRBV5-1
CDR3 protein: CASSLGDRGTEAFF
CDR3 DNA: TGCGCCAGCAGCTTGGGGGACAGGGGCACTGAAGCTTTCTTT

J gene: TRBJ1-1
clone size: few
D gene: TRBD1
V gene: TRBV20-1
CDR3 protein: CSARDQGEREAFF
CDR3 DNA: TGCAGTGCTAGAGATCAGGGGGAGCGGGAGGCTTTCTTT

J gene: TRBJ2-1
clone size: .
D gene: .
V gene: TRBV12-3/TRBV12-4
CDR3 protein: CASSPQRREQFF
CDR3 DNA: TGTGCCAGCAGTCCGCAGAGGCGTGAGCAGTTCTTC

J gene: TRBJ1-3
clone size: few
D gene: TRBD1
V gene: TRBV7-2
CDR3 protein: CASSPGTVPGNTIYF
CDR3 DNA: TGTGCCAGCAGCCCAGGGACAGTCCCCGGAAACACCATATATTTT

J gene: TRBJ2-3
clone size: .
D gene: TRBD2
V gene: TRBV30
CDR3 protein: CAWTQTSGLTDTQYF
CDR3 DNA: TGTGCCTGGACGCAGACTAGCGGGCTTACAGATACGCAGTATTTT

J gene: TRBJ2-1
clone size: few
D gene: .
V gene: TRBV10-3
CDR3 protein: CAISESGGPTSYNEQFF
CDR3 DNA: TGTGCCATCAGTGAGTCCGGAGGGCCAACCTCCTACAATGAGCAGTTCTTC

J gene: TRBJ2-1
clone size: few
D gene: TRBD2
V gene: TRBV25-1
CDR3 protein: CASSDSGRAEGEQFF
CDR3 DNA: TGTGCCAGCTCAGATAGCGGGAGGGCCGAGGGGGAGCAGTTCTTC

J gene: TRBJ2-3
clone size: .
D gene: TRBD1
V gene: TRBV28
CDR3 protein: CASRTGTGGADTQYF
CDR3 DNA: TGTGCCAGCAGGACCGGGACAGGGGGGGCAGATACGCAGTATTTT

J gene: TRBJ1-2
clone size: few
D gene: .
V gene: TRBV20-1
CDR3 protein: CSARVPVDYGYTF
CDR3 DNA: TGCAGTGCTAGAGTACCAGTCGACTATGGCTACACCTTC

J gene: TRBJ2-1
clone size: .
D gene: TRBD2
V gene: TRBV30
CDR3 protein: CASSVGGRATYNEQFF
CDR3 DNA: TGTGCCTCGAGTGTGGGAGGGAGGGCCACCTACAATGAGCAGTTCTTC

J gene: TRBJ1-1
clone size: few
D gene: .
V gene: TRBV15
CDR3 protein: CATSPTSDGDTEAFF
CDR3 DNA: TGTGCCACCAGCCCAACTTCGGACGGAGACACTGAAGCTTTCTTT

J gene: TRBJ2-1
clone size: .
D gene: TRBD2
V gene: TRBV4-2
CDR3 protein: CASSPREGLPTNEQFF
CDR3 DNA: TGTGCCAGCAGCCCGAGGGAGGGCTTGCCAACAAATGAGCAGTTCTTC

J gene: TRBJ1-2
clone size: few
D gene: .
V gene: TRBV5-5
CDR3 protein: CASSSNSGTVKTGYTF
CDR3 DNA: TGTGCCAGCAGCTCAAATTCAGGGACGGTGAAAACTGGCTACACCTTC

J gene: TRBJ1-2
clone size: .
D gene: .
V gene: TRBV11-2
CDR3 protein: CASSPYQGANYGYTF
CDR3 DNA: TGTGCCAGCAGCCCATACCAGGGAGCTAACTATGGCTACACCTTC

J gene: TRBJ2-1
clone size: .
D gene: .
V gene: TRBV12-3/TRBV12-4
CDR3 protein: CASSLVGPNNEQFF
CDR3 DNA: TGTGCCAGCAGTTTAGTTGGGCCTAACAATGAGCAGTTCTTC

J gene: TRBJ2-7
clone size: few
D gene: .
V gene: TRBV20-1
CDR3 protein: CSAKGSWTYEQYF
CDR3 DNA: TGCAGTGCAAAGGGCAGTTGGACCTACGAGCAGTACTTC

J gene: TRBJ2-1
clone size: .
D gene: .
V gene: TRBV7-9
CDR3 protein: CASSAPQPESSYNEQFF
CDR3 DNA: TGTGCCAGCAGCGCCCCCCAGCCCGAGAGCTCCTACAATGAGCAGTTCTTC

J gene: TRBJ2-7
clone size: .
D gene: TRBD1
V gene: TRBV7-2
CDR3 protein: CASGSEGQVAYEQYF
CDR3 DNA: TGTGCCAGCGGCTCCGAAGGACAGGTAGCCTACGAGCAGTACTTC

J gene: TRBJ2-1
clone size: many
D gene: TRBD2
V gene: TRBV5-1
CDR3 protein: CASSLDPGGRDEQFF
CDR3 DNA: TGCGCCAGCAGCTTGGACCCGGGGGGAAGGGATGAGCAGTTCTTC

J gene: TRBJ1-5
clone size: few
D gene: TRBD1
V gene: TRBV20-1
CDR3 protein: CSARDGTGGSNQPQHF
CDR3 DNA: TGCAGTGCTAGAGACGGGACAGGGGGAAGCAATCAGCCCCAGCATTTT